The 6 T cell receptor beta chains given below trace back to one sample, sequenced in a study of PD-L1 blockade in urothelial cancer. The protocol was immunoSEQ multiplex PCR, while the TCRdb copy is restricted to in-frame clones and leaves out a portion. This table has 50,000 or so clones, over 75% appearing once. Sample: PBMCs, taken around atezolizumab (anti-PD-L1) treatment. These receptor sequences come from a middle-aged man with urothelial cancer.

In this sample, this clone turned up once. The V and J genes are TRBV27 and TRBJ1-2; 7 bases agree with TRBD1. V trimming: 6 bases; J trimming: 7 bases; junction bases outside the gene matches: 8. The germline CDR1 and CDR2 sequences are MNHEY and SMNVEV (reference sequence). CDR3 length: 13 residues. CDR3 sequence reads: CASSAQGVLGYTF. The CDR3, as DNA: TGTGCCAGCAGCGCCCAGGGGGTTCTTGGCTACACCTTC.

Written as DNA, the CDR3 is TGTGCCAGCAGTGTACAGGGGGCTACCTACGAGCAGTACTTC. It specifies CASSVQGATYEQYF. The chain joins TRBV28 to TRBJ2-7; 9 bases align to TRBD1. Germline V gene lookup returns CDR1 MDHEN and CDR2 SYDVKM. The length of the CDR3 is 14 residues. Trimming took 5 bases from V and 2 from J; bases not matched to a gene: 4.

Written as DNA, the CDR3 is TGTGCCAGCAGCTTGAGTTCTAGCGGGAGTCCTGAGCAGTTCTTC. It translates to CASSLSSSGSPEQFF. The chain joins TRBV5-4 to TRBJ2-1, with TRBD2 identical over 10 bases. J gave up 9 bases and V 1 base, and 7 bases lay outside the gene matches. CDR1 is SGHNT and CDR2 is YYREEE in the germline V gene (reference sequence). This CDR3 has 15 amino acids.

This chain connects TRBV5-6 to TRBJ2-2; a weak D match, TRBD2 (5 bases). The germline V gene has CDR1 SGHDT and CDR2 YYEEEE. V was cut by 2 bases and J by 7 bases, with 15 bases left in between. CDR3 length equals 15 residues. Here the CDR3 reads CASSFGKRAIGELFF. The DNA of the CDR3 is TGTGCCAGCAGCTTTGGGAAGAGGGCTATCGGGGAGCTGTTTTTT.

The sample holds a few counts of this clone. This rearrangement joins TRBV9 to TRBJ2-5; 11 bases map to TRBD2. The CDR3 totals 15 residues. Germline assignment: CDR1 SGDLS and CDR2 YYNGEE. V lost 3 bases, J lost 5 bases, and 6 bases stayed unmatched. In DNA, the CDR3 is TGTGCCAGCAGCGGGGGTGGGACTAGCGGCGAGACCCAGTACTTC. This gives the protein CASSGGGTSGETQYF.

This CDR3 is CASSPGETQYF. The DNA for the CDR3 is TGTGCCAGCTCACCAGGCGAGACCCAGTACTTC. The chain carries TRBV18 and TRBJ2-5; D is uncertain. Trimming shortened V by 2 bases and J by 5 bases, and 3 bases separated the two germline ends. The CDR3 length is 11 residues. The germline gives CDR1 KGHSH, CDR2 LQKENI.